These 22 T cell receptor beta chains came from one sample sequenced in a study of blood T cells in healthy people across ages. A sample-barcoded 5' primer and a J-beta primer mix were used in a second PCR of roughly 7 to 11 cycles. One entry per CDR3 protein results from TCRdb running MiXCR on the 5' RACE reads. Of 600,000 or so distinct CDR3 sequences listed, about 30% were seen once; the top ten hold around 16%. The sequencing sample was made of blood. The receptor source for this set is a woman over 75 in good health.

A single count supports this clonotype. The DNA for the CDR3 is TGTGCCAGCAGGGCCGGGACTTTACACACAGATACGCAGTATTTT. Protein sequence: CASRAGTLHTDTQYF. The chain joins TRBV6-2 or TRBV6-3 to TRBJ2-3, with a weak D call TRBD2 (6 bases). The germline gives CDR1 MNHEY, CDR2 SVGEGT. This CDR3 contains 15 residues. Trimming pared 6 bases from V and 2 bases from J, leaving 15 bases between.

The CDR3 bases are TGTGCCAGTAGTACTCCACGGTCGGCAGGCGTGCTCACAGATACGCAGTATTTT. Its protein product is CASSTPRSAGVLTDTQYF. This chain links TRBV19 with TRBJ2-3; D gene ambiguous. This CDR3 has 18 amino acids. The V gene lost 4 bases and the J gene lost 2 bases, with 22 bases spanning the gap. Germline lookup yields CDR1 LNHDA and CDR2 SQIVND (reference sequence). Using reference TRBV19 and TRBJ2-3 for the parts outside the CDR3, the full variable domain is DGGITQSPKYLFRKEGQNVTLSCEQNLNHDAMYWYRQDPGQGLRLIYYSQIVNDFQKGDIAEGYSVSREKKESFPLTVTSAQKNPTAFYLCASSTPRSAGVLTDTQYFGPGTRLTVL.

This clonotype occurred many times. This sequence joins TRBV3-1 and TRBJ1-1; TRBD1 matches at 7 bases. There are 20 residues in the CDR3. Germline trimming cut 1 base from V and 4 bases from J; bases unmatched to any gene: 21. CDR1 and CDR2 from the germline V gene are LGHDT and YNNKEL (reference sequence). DNA of the CDR3: TGTGCCAGCAGCCAAGGATATAGGCTCAGGGGGAAATTTTTTAGCACTGAAGCTTTCTTT. Translated: CASSQGYRLRGKFFSTEAFF.

In this sample, this clonotype turned up many times. The chain uses TRBV11-2 and TRBJ1-1; 7 nucleotides align to TRBD1. The CDR3 extends over 13 amino acids. V gave up 4 bases and J gave up 7 bases; unmatched junction bases: 6. Looked up from germline, CDR1 is SGHAT and CDR2 is FQNNGV. This chain's CDR3 is CASSWGQGGEAFF. CDR3 in DNA: TGTGCCAGCAGCTGGGGCCAGGGGGGTGAAGCTTTCTTT.

This clonotype was observed a few times. V is TRBV25-1 and J is TRBJ1-5, with 8 bases fitting TRBD1. The germline V gene encodes CDR1 MGHDK and CDR2 SYGVNS. The CDR3 contains 18 residues. The trim removed 3 bases at V and 0 bases at J, leaving 10 bases unmatched. The CDR3: CASSEPGGRMNSNQPQHF. CDR3 DNA sequence: TGTGCCAGCAGTGAGCCAGGGGGCCGTATGAATAGCAATCAGCCCCAGCATTTT.

This clonotype was seen many times. The chain couples TRBV7-3 to TRBJ2-3; D unresolved. Trimming removed 5 bases from V and 3 bases from J, with 18 bases in between. The CDR3 sequence is 16 residues long. The germline gives CDR1 SGHTA, CDR2 FQGTGA. CDR3 sequence (DNA): TGTGCCAGCAGCCCCAGTCCTCTACCACCTACAGATACGCAGTATTTT. Protein: CASSPSPLPPTDTQYF.

V usage is TRBV2 and J usage is TRBJ1-4; TRBD1 aligns across 9 bases. J was trimmed by 15 bases and V by 5 bases; bases with no gene match: 10. Germline CDR1 reads SNHLY; CDR2 reads FYNNEI. The CDR3 sequence is 13 residues long. This CDR3 reads CASSPGQGFGVFF. The CDR3 bases are TGTGCCAGCAGTCCGGGACAGGGTTTTGGGGTGTTTTTT.

About this clonotype: A much larger clone lies a single base off, so this may be a read error. Lacking the conserved final phenylalanine or tryptophan, this CDR3 likely reflects a read error. The chain employs TRBV7-9 and TRBJ2-3; 7 bases line up with TRBD2. The CDR3 loop spans 14 amino acids. The J segment lost 4 bases and the V segment lost 7 bases, leaving 8 bases of the junction unmatched. CDR1 SEHNR and CDR2 FQNEAQ come from the germline V gene (reference sequence). CDR3 sequence: CASTRGGLSDTQYL. The CDR3 DNA reads as TGTGCCAGCACTCGGGGAGGGCTTTCAGATACGCAGTATTTG.

The chain joins TRBV24-1 to TRBJ1-2; 8 bases are shared with TRBD1. Germline V gives CDR1 KGHDR, CDR2 SFDVKD. Unmatched junction bases numbered 8, after V lost 4 bases and J lost 8 bases. The CDR3 extends over 14 amino acids. The CDR3 DNA is TGTGCCACCAGTGACGCGACAGGGGAAGGCGGCTACACCTTC. This translates into CATSDATGEGGYTF.

CDR3 protein: CASSPRGVGETQYF. DNA of the CDR3: TGTGCCAGCAGTCCCCGAGGGGTTGGAGAGACCCAGTACTTC. This rearrangement joins TRBV12-3 or TRBV12-4 to TRBJ2-5, with D possibly called TRBD1 or TRBD2 (5 bases each). V was trimmed by 5 bases and J by 4 bases, leaving 14 bases between them. This CDR3 spans 14 amino acids.

This clonotype was counted ten times or more. The chain joins TRBV27 to TRBJ1-6; D is perhaps TRBD1 (5 bases). This CDR3 has 15 amino acids. V dropped 4 bases and J dropped 0 bases, with 7 bases sitting between them. Germline CDR1 MNHEY, CDR2 SMNVEV (reference sequence). DNA of the CDR3: TGTGCCAGCAGTTCGAGGGGCTCCTATAATTCACCCCTCCACTTT. Amino acid sequence: CASSSRGSYNSPLHF.

Of note for this clonotype: This may arise from a read error, as a much more abundant clone is one base away. The chain combines TRBV20-1 with TRBJ2-1; D not certain. The length of the CDR3 is 11 residues. The germline V gene has CDR1 DFQATT and CDR2 SNEGSKA (reference sequence). CDR3 bases: TGCAGTGCTAGACAACTCAATGAGCAGTGCTTC. Translated: CSARQLNEQCF.

At least ten counts were recorded for this clonotype. The J gene is TRBJ2-7, the V gene TRBV28; D possibly corresponds to TRBD1 (5 bases). This CDR3 is 16 amino acids long. Trimming took 7 bases from V and 4 from J, leaving 23 bases between them. Germline CDR1 MDHEN, CDR2 SYDVKM. The chain's CDR3 is CASTWGSQHTGYEQYF. CDR3 DNA sequence: TGTGCCAGCACCTGGGGCAGCCAACACACGGGTTACGAGCAGTACTTC. The entire variable domain, with the rest obtained from reference TRBV28 and TRBJ2-7, is as follows: DVKVTQSSRYLVKRTGEKVFLECVQDMDHENMFWYRQDPGLGLRLIYFSYDVKMKEKGDIPEGYSVSREKKERFSLILESASTNQTSMYLCASTWGSQHTGYEQYFGPGTRLTVT.

There are many counts of this clonotype. The CDR3 DNA reads TGTGCCAGCAGCCCCCCGGCGGGTCTGGGGTACAATGAGCAGTTCTTC. Translated, it gives CASSPPAGLGYNEQFF. J is TRBJ2-1 and V is TRBV5-6, with D perhaps TRBD2 (5 bases). The ends were cut back, 4 bases at V and 4 bases at J, with 18 bases in the middle. The CDR3 is 16 amino acids. Germline V lookup: CDR1 SGHDT, CDR2 YYEEEE.

This clonotype was seen repeatedly, ten times or more. A much larger clone sits a single nucleotide away, making a read error possible. V usage is TRBV5-1 and J usage is TRBJ2-5; 9 nucleotides line up with TRBD1. In germline, CDR1 is SGHRS, CDR2 YFSETQ. The CDR3 extends over 17 amino acids. Losses at the gene ends were 4 bases for V and 11 bases for J; bases not matched to a gene: 21. CDR3 residues: CASSVRPGQGSSNEQYF. The CDR3 region has the DNA TGCGCCAGCAGCGTTCGCCCGGGACAGGGTTCCTCGAATGAGCAGTACTTC.

The sample holds a few counts of this clonotype. Mismatch with germline at one junction end may stem from a read error. This rearrangement joins TRBV7-2 to TRBJ1-2, with a tentative D call TRBD1 (5 bases). CDR1 and CDR2 from the germline V gene are SGHTA and FQGNSA. This CDR3 is 15 amino acids long. The DNA of the CDR3 is TGCGCCAGCAGCCAAGACTCCCTGGACATCTATGGCTACACCTTC. Amino acid sequence: CASSQDSLDIYGYTF.

J is TRBJ2-5 and V is TRBV27, with TRBD2 as a possible D gene (7 bases). The CDR3 spans 17 residues. V was pared by 0 bases and J by 5 bases, with 19 bases between. The germline V gene has CDR1 MNHEY and CDR2 SMNVEV (reference sequence). CDR3 sequence: CASSLSPFSGGRETQYF. DNA of the CDR3: TGTGCCAGCAGTTTATCACCCTTTTCCGGGGGGCGGGAGACCCAGTACTTC.

This clonotype was picked up many times. The J gene is TRBJ2-3, the V gene TRBV10-3; 13 bases are a match to TRBD2. CDR3 length: 15 amino acids. Germline assignment: CDR1 ENHRY and CDR2 SYGVKD. Trimming at V came to 6 bases and at J to 9 bases, leaving 9 bases not matched to a gene. CDR3 sequence reads: CAIRLTSGGAVTQYF. The CDR3 DNA follows: TGTGCCATCAGACTTACTAGCGGGGGGGCCGTAACGCAGTATTTT.

This clonotype was counted many times. The chain is built from TRBV5-1 and TRBJ2-7; 8 bases are a match to TRBD1. J was trimmed by 5 bases and V by 4 bases; bases with no gene match: 8. Germline V gene data show CDR1 as SGHRS and CDR2 as YFSETQ. The CDR3 is 14 residues long. The DNA for the CDR3 is TGCGCCAGCAGCATAACGACAGGGGTACACGAGCAGTACTTC. This sequence encodes CASSITTGVHEQYF.

This clonotype was counted a few times. This sequence joins TRBV6-2 or TRBV6-3 and TRBJ1-2, with 7 bases lining up with TRBD1. The CDR3 is 14 amino acids. Germline loops: CDR1 MNHEY, CDR2 SVGEGT. V lost 5 bases, J lost 0 bases, and 3 bases stayed unmatched. Here the CDR3 reads CASSRQGPNYGYTF. For the CDR3, the DNA is TGTGCCAGCAGTCGACAGGGCCCTAACTATGGCTACACCTTC.

This chain connects TRBV27 to TRBJ2-7, with D perhaps matching TRBD1 or TRBD2 (5 bases each). The V and J ends lost 5 bases and 2 bases respectively, with 13 bases between them. Germline loops: CDR1 MNHEY, CDR2 SMNVEV (reference sequence). The CDR3 extends over 14 amino acids. This CDR3 is CASSNRGRTYEQYF. Written as DNA, the CDR3 is TGTGCCAGCAGTAACCGGGGACGGACCTACGAGCAGTACTTC.

This clonotype was observed at least ten times. The chain uses TRBV6-5 and TRBJ2-5; D ambiguous. Trimming took off 4 bases at V and 7 bases at J, with 7 bases between the two ends. The CDR3 loop spans 11 amino acids. Germline V gives CDR1 MNHEY, CDR2 SVGAGI. The DNA of the CDR3 is TGTGCCAGCAGTTTTTCAGGGACCCAGTACTTC. Its protein is CASSFSGTQYF.